Listed here are 31 T cell receptor beta chains from one sample, sequenced in a study of technical replicates of blood from several donors. The table came from immunoSEQ multiplex PCR; TCRdb's copy has only in-frame clones and leaves some out. The top ten clones hold 0.25% to 0.3% of a sample with about 68,000 clones, 95% to 98% of them seen once. Sequenced input: T cells isolated from PBMCs. These receptors were taken from a human donor in good health.

This chain uses TRBV6-1 with TRBJ1-2, with D perhaps matching TRBD1 (6 bases). Germline lookup yields CDR1 MNHNS and CDR2 SASEGT. Trimming shortened V by 10 bases and J by 8 bases, and 23 bases separated the two germline ends. This CDR3 region has 14 residues. This CDR3 reads CATYDRSGLRGYTF. The CDR3 bases are TGTGCCACTTACGACAGGTCAGGGCTGCGGGGCTACACCTTC.

The rearrangement joins TRBV7-3 to TRBJ2-5; D is possibly TRBD2 (6 bases). The germline V gene has CDR1 SGHTA and CDR2 FQGTGA. Trimming took off 3 bases at V and 6 bases at J, with 11 bases between the two ends. The CDR3 length is 13 residues. The CDR3 nucleotides read TGTGCCAGCAGCTTGAGCGGGTTGAAGACCCAGTACTTC. Its translation: CASSLSGLKTQYF.

The gene calls are TRBV4-1 and TRBJ2-1; D remains ambiguous. The CDR3 runs 15 residues. The germline V gene has CDR1 MGHRA and CDR2 YSYEKL. Trimming removed 0 bases at V and 7 bases at J, with 13 bases between. The CDR3 DNA sequence: TGCGCCAGCAGCCAAGACGCACTGATGAGGAATGAGCAGTTCTTC. Protein: CASSQDALMRNEQFF.

This clone was recorded once. The V call is TRBV6-5, the J call TRBJ1-2; 9 bases map to TRBD1. Germline loops: CDR1 MNHEY, CDR2 SVGAGI. The CDR3 runs to 13 residues. V lost 6 bases to trimming and J lost 3 bases; unmatched junction nucleotides: 2. CDR3 bases: TGTGCCAGCAGCCGACAGGGGGACTATGGCTACACCTTC. Translated, it gives CASSRQGDYGYTF.

The rearrangement uses TRBV28 and TRBJ2-7, with unresolved D. The CDR3 has 12 residues. Trimming stripped 3 bases from V and 9 bases from J, with 12 bases between. Germline V gene data show CDR1 as MDHEN and CDR2 as SYDVKM. The CDR3 sequence is CASSLPPGGQYF. Here the CDR3 DNA reads TGTGCCAGCAGTTTGCCTCCCGGCGGGCAGTACTTC.

The rearrangement links TRBV5-1 to TRBJ1-3; 7 bases fit TRBD1. The trim removed 5 bases at V and 2 bases at J, leaving 4 bases unmatched. Per germline, CDR1 SGHRS and CDR2 YFSETQ. The CDR3 contains 14 residues. The CDR3 bases are TGCGCCAGCAGACCTGGGACAGCTGGAAACACCATATATTTT. It translates to CASRPGTAGNTIYF.

The chain links TRBV7-3 to TRBJ2-2; the match to TRBD2 covers 7 bases. V lost 3 bases, J lost 0 bases, and 4 bases stayed unmatched. CDR3 size: 16 residues. The V gene's germline CDR1 is SGHTA and CDR2 FQGTGA. CDR3 region: CASSLRGLTNTGELFF. The DNA for the CDR3 is TGTGCCAGCAGCTTGAGGGGACTAACGAACACCGGGGAGCTGTTTTTT.

The rearrangement joins TRBV27 to TRBJ2-7; D perhaps matches TRBD2 (6 bases). V lost 6 bases to trimming and J lost 2 bases, with 17 bases between them. Germline CDR1 reads MNHEY; CDR2 reads SMNVEV (reference sequence). The CDR3 consists of 15 residues. CDR3 DNA sequence: TGTGCCAGCAGGCCCCTTTCCGGAGGGGCCTACGAGCAGTACTTC. Protein: CASRPLSGGAYEQYF.

The rearrangement links TRBV5-6 to TRBJ2-7; D gene uncertain. Germline V gene data show CDR1 as SGHDT and CDR2 as YYEEEE. The CDR3 consists of 12 residues. Trimming took 4 bases from V and 3 from J, leaving 8 bases between them. CDR3 DNA sequence: TGTGCCAGCAGCCTCAGGTACTACGAGCAGTACTTC. This encodes CASSLRYYEQYF.

The chain couples TRBV30 to TRBJ1-1; D is perhaps TRBD1 (6 bases). The CDR3 is made up of 14 amino acids. CDR1 and CDR2 (germline): GTSNPN, SVGIG (reference sequence). V lost 2 bases, J lost 3 bases, and 13 bases lay in between. The CDR3 sequence is CAWSTGGADTEAFF. The DNA for the CDR3 is TGTGCCTGGAGTACTGGGGGGGCAGACACTGAAGCTTTCTTT.

This clone was observed a single time. At one end the junction does not follow the germline gene, possibly because of a read error. The rearrangement uses TRBV27 and TRBJ1-1; D gene uncertain. The CDR3 has 12 amino acids. In germline, CDR1 is MNHEY, CDR2 SMNVEV (reference sequence). The CDR3: CASGLGRPEAFF. Here the CDR3 DNA reads TGTGCCAGCGGTTTGGGCAGGCCTGAAGCTTTCTTT.

This chain connects TRBV15 to TRBJ1-1, with 8 bases identical to TRBD1. The CDR3 length is 16 residues. V gave up 0 bases and J gave up 1 base; unmatched junction bases: 4. Germline CDR1 reads LNHNV; CDR2 reads YYDKDF (reference sequence). CDR3 DNA sequence: TGTGCCACCAGCAGAGATTACAGGGGGGAGAACACTGAAGCTTTCTTT. It yields the protein CATSRDYRGENTEAFF.

The chain combines TRBV29-1 with TRBJ1-5, with a possible D match to TRBD1 (5 bases). V was cut by 4 bases and J by 5 bases, with 9 bases left in between. CDR3 length equals 12 residues. Germline CDR1 and CDR2: SQVTM and ANQGSEA. CDR3 sequence reads: CSVGGGHQPQHF. The CDR3 DNA reads TGCAGCGTTGGCGGGGGTCATCAGCCCCAGCATTTT.

The chain links TRBV19 to TRBJ2-1; 12 nucleotides match TRBD2. Per the germline V gene, CDR1 is LNHDA and CDR2 is SQIVND (reference sequence). This CDR3 region has 16 residues. V dropped 8 bases and J dropped 4; count of bases not matched to a gene: 9. CDR3 region: CASASLTSGRYNEQFF. The CDR3 DNA follows: TGTGCCAGTGCTTCTCTAACTAGCGGGAGGTACAATGAGCAGTTCTTC.

The chain joins TRBV18 to TRBJ1-1; TRBD1 aligns across 7 bases. Germline loops: CDR1 KGHSH, CDR2 LQKENI. There are 15 residues in the CDR3. V lost 6 bases, J lost 0 bases, and 7 bases stayed unmatched. CDR3 sequence reads: CASSQGQSMNTEAFF. The CDR3 DNA reads as TGTGCCAGCTCGCAGGGACAGTCCATGAACACTGAAGCTTTCTTT.

V and J are TRBV10-3 and TRBJ2-5; a possible D gene is TRBD2 (6 bases). Germline V lookup: CDR1 ENHRY, CDR2 SYGVKD. Trimming removed 5 bases from V and 5 bases from J, with 12 bases in between. CDR3 length: 13 residues. The CDR3 nucleotides read TGTGCCATCAGTTCGACGGGAGTGGAGACCCAGTACTTC. Its translation is CAISSTGVETQYF.

This clone was counted once. This chain uses TRBV11-3 with TRBJ2-7, with D hard to call. This CDR3 comprises 11 residues. Trimming removed 1 base from V and 5 bases from J, with 3 bases in between. Germline assignment: CDR1 SGHNT and CDR2 YENEEA. This CDR3 reads CASSLADEQYF. The CDR3 DNA sequence: TGTGCCAGCAGCTTAGCTGACGAGCAGTACTTC. The full variable domain, rest sourced from reference TRBV11-3 and TRBJ2-7, is EAGVVQSPRYKIIEKKQPVAFWCNPISGHNTLYWYLQNLGQGPELLIRYENEEAVDDSQLPKDRFSAERLKGVDSTLKIQPAELGDSAVYLCASSLADEQYFGPGTRLTVT.

The J gene is TRBJ2-1, the V gene TRBV5-1, with D possibly TRBD2 on 6 matching bases. Germline CDR1 SGHRS, CDR2 YFSETQ. The CDR3 length is 14 residues. V was pared by 0 bases and J by 5 bases, with 9 bases between. CDR3 DNA: TGCGCCAGCAGCTTGGAGCGGGCAAACAATGAGCAGTTCTTC. It yields the protein CASSLERANNEQFF.

The chain links TRBV9 to TRBJ1-5; a weak D match, TRBD1 (6 bases). In germline, CDR1 is SGDLS, CDR2 YYNGEE. The V and J ends lost 3 bases and 6 bases respectively, with 13 bases between them. The CDR3 is 14 amino acids. In DNA form, the CDR3 reads TGTGCCAGCAGCGCCACAGGGTGGGGTCAGCCCCAGCATTTT. It encodes CASSATGWGQPQHF.

The genes are TRBV15 and TRBJ2-3, with 15 bases matching TRBD2. CDR3 length: 17 residues. Germline V gene sequence: CDR1 LNHNV, CDR2 YYDKDF (reference sequence). Trimming at V came to 1 base and at J to 6 bases, leaving 5 bases not matched to a gene. The CDR3 loop is CATSRGGLAGGFDTQYF. CDR3 bases: TGTGCCACCAGCAGAGGTGGACTAGCGGGAGGGTTCGATACGCAGTATTTT.

CDR3 protein: CASSRGQGVYEQYF. The CDR3 region has the DNA TGCGCCAGCAGCCGAGGACAGGGGGTCTACGAGCAGTACTTC. The gene calls are TRBV4-1 and TRBJ2-7, with 10 positions matching TRBD1. The germline V gene has CDR1 MGHRA and CDR2 YSYEKL. The V gene end was trimmed by 4 bases and the J gene end by 3 bases; junction bases not matched to a gene: 3. There are 14 residues in the CDR3.

The rearrangement joins TRBV5-1 to TRBJ2-7; D is possibly TRBD1 (5 bases). V was shortened by 2 bases and J by 5 bases, with 8 bases between the two germline ends. Germline-derived CDR1 and CDR2 are SGHRS and YFSETQ. The CDR3 length is 12 residues. This CDR3 reads CASSFSGNEQYF. The CDR3 DNA sequence: TGCGCCAGCAGCTTTTCAGGGAACGAGCAGTACTTC.

The chain employs TRBV28 and TRBJ1-2, with TRBD1 as a possible D gene (5 bases). CDR1 and CDR2 from the germline V gene are MDHEN and SYDVKM. The CDR3 sequence is 14 residues long. V lost 5 bases and J 4 bases, leaving 14 bases between the germline ends. CDR3 bases: TGTGCCAGCAGTCCATCGACAGCAGTCTATGGCTACACCTTC. Protein sequence: CASSPSTAVYGYTF.

The chain joins TRBV7-9 to TRBJ1-1, with TRBD1 matching 10 bases. The CDR3 runs 16 residues. Germline V gives CDR1 SEHNR, CDR2 FQNEAQ (reference sequence). The V gene end was trimmed by 5 bases and the J gene end by 11 bases; junction bases not matched to a gene: 17. The CDR3 DNA follows: TGTGCCAGCAGCAGTAACTATCCGGGACAGGGGCCTTGGGCTTTCTTT. This sequence encodes CASSSNYPGQGPWAFF.

The chain links TRBV10-3 to TRBJ1-2; D call uncertain. Per germline, CDR1 ENHRY and CDR2 SYGVKD. Deletions cut 9 bases from V and 4 bases from J, with 15 bases between. This CDR3 region has 13 residues. CDR3 protein: CAMTPNFIYGYTF. For the CDR3, the DNA is TGTGCCATGACACCGAATTTCATCTATGGCTACACCTTC.

The CDR3 region is CASSPRSGNEQFF. Written as DNA, the CDR3 is TGTGCCAGCAGCCCCCGGTCGGGGAATGAGCAGTTCTTC. This chain connects TRBV9 to TRBJ2-1; TRBD2 is a possible D gene (5 bases). Germline V gene lookup returns CDR1 SGDLS and CDR2 YYNGEE. CDR3 size: 13 residues. V was cut by 4 bases and J by 7 bases, with 12 bases left in between.

The V call is TRBV7-2, the J call TRBJ2-7; D unresolved. The CDR3 length is 15 residues. Trimming cost V 2 bases and J 0 bases, with 11 bases left between them. Germline values: CDR1 SGHTA, CDR2 FQGNSA. This chain's CDR3 is CASSLTHSPSYEQYF. The CDR3 DNA reads as TGTGCCAGCAGCTTAACCCACTCTCCCTCCTACGAGCAGTACTTC.

This clone was observed once. The V and J genes are TRBV9 and TRBJ2-1, with D possibly being TRBD2 (6 bases). The germline V and J ends were trimmed by 0 bases and 10 bases, with 17 bases remaining between them. CDR1 and CDR2 (germline): SGDLS, YYNGEE. CDR3 length equals 15 residues. The CDR3 DNA reads TGTGCCAGCAGCGTAGGGGGCGGGGCCCGCAGGGAGCAGTTCTTC. This sequence encodes CASSVGGGARREQFF.

The V and J genes are TRBV28 and TRBJ2-5, with D possibly being TRBD2 (6 bases). Germline V gene data show CDR1 as MDHEN and CDR2 as SYDVKM. The CDR3 sequence is 13 residues long. Trimming stripped 4 bases from V and 2 bases from J, with 8 bases between. In nucleotides, the CDR3 is TGTGCCAGCAGTTGGGCGGGACAAGAGACCCAGTACTTC. Residues: CASSWAGQETQYF.

The rearrangement links TRBV5-1 to TRBJ2-1, with 14 bases identical to TRBD2. The CDR3 is 15 residues long. V lost 6 bases and J lost 3; bases outside the gene matches: 2. Germline CDR1 SGHRS, CDR2 YFSETQ. The chain's CDR3 is CASTGTSGSYNEQFF. The CDR3 DNA follows: TGCGCCAGCACCGGGACTAGCGGGAGCTACAATGAGCAGTTCTTC.

The chain combines TRBV7-9 with TRBJ2-3, with 7 bases matching TRBD1. After removal of 4 bases from V and 3 bases from J, the junction contained 4 bases not matched to a gene. CDR1 is SEHNR, CDR2 FQNEAQ, per germline (reference sequence). CDR3 length equals 14 residues. CDR3 DNA sequence: TGTGCCAGCAGCTGGGGACAGACAACAGATACGCAGTATTTT. This encodes CASSWGQTTDTQYF. Full variable domain (missing parts from reference TRBV7-9 and TRBJ2-3): DTGVSQNPRHKITKRGQNVTFRCDPISEHNRLYWYRQTLGQGPEFLTYFQNEAQLEKSRLLSDRFSAERPKGSFSTLEIQRTEQGDSAMYLCASSWGQTTDTQYFGPGTRLTVL.